Listed below are T cell receptor beta chains from one sample, sequenced in a study of blood T cell repertoires in COVID-19. The data were produced by immunoSEQ multiplex PCR, yet TCRdb's version contains in-frame clones alone and is incomplete. The sample has 200,000 to 300,000 clones; around 90% are singletons. The specimen was peripheral blood. The origin of the receptors is a man aged 55 to 70 who had recovered from COVID-19. CDR3s include the opening cysteine and the closing phenylalanine or tryptophan. The D gene is left open where the match is weak. Size is omitted from some rows. Given values are once, few, many or a class for expanded clones.

abundance: NA; j_gene: TRBJ2-7; d_gene: NA; v_gene: TRBV19; CDR3aa: CASSLGGTLTYEQYF; CDR3nt: TGTGCCAGTAGTTTGGGCGGGACGCTCACCTACGAGCAGTACTTC
abundance: NA; j_gene: TRBJ1-1; d_gene: TRBD1; v_gene: TRBV6-5; CDR3aa: CASRTGGTEAFF; CDR3nt: TGTGCCAGCAGGACAGGGGGCACTGAAGCTTTCTTT
abundance: NA; j_gene: TRBJ1-1; d_gene: TRBD1; v_gene: TRBV5-1; CDR3aa: CASSPGQRTTEAFF; CDR3nt: TGCGCCAGCAGCCCGGGACAGCGAACAACTGAAGCTTTCTTT
abundance: NA; j_gene: TRBJ1-2; d_gene: NA; v_gene: TRBV7-9; CDR3aa: CASSSPGSVGYTF; CDR3nt: TGTGCCAGCAGCTCGCCGGGGTCGGTTGGCTACACCTTC
abundance: once; j_gene: TRBJ1-3; d_gene: TRBD1; v_gene: TRBV7-8; CDR3aa: CASSWTGQGPRRVLGAGNTIYF; CDR3nt: TGTGCCAGCAGCTGGACGGGACAGGGTCCTCGGAGAGTTCTAGGGGCTGGAAACACCATATATTTT
abundance: NA; j_gene: TRBJ1-5; d_gene: NA; v_gene: TRBV19; CDR3aa: CASSSQGNQPQHF; CDR3nt: TGTGCCAGTAGTTCGCAGGGCAATCAGCCCCAGCATTTT
abundance: NA; j_gene: TRBJ2-2; d_gene: NA; v_gene: TRBV30; CDR3aa: CAWSAETNTGELFF; CDR3nt: TGTGCCTGGAGTGCCGAGACGAACACCGGGGAGCTGTTTTTT
abundance: NA; j_gene: TRBJ2-6; d_gene: NA; v_gene: TRBV5-1; CDR3aa: CASSRKVGRSVSGANVLTF; CDR3nt: TGCGCCAGCAGCCGGAAGGTGGGCAGGTCCGTTTCTGGGGCCAACGTCCTGACTTTC
abundance: NA; j_gene: TRBJ2-6; d_gene: NA; v_gene: TRBV5-6; CDR3aa: CASSKREGSGANVLTF; CDR3nt: TGTGCCAGTTCGAAAAGAGAGGGCTCTGGGGCCAACGTCCTGACTTTC
abundance: NA; j_gene: TRBJ2-3; d_gene: TRBD1; v_gene: TRBV10-1; CDR3aa: CASSRSGTGGPDTQYF; CDR3nt: TGCGCCAGCAGTAGGTCCGGGACAGGGGGCCCAGATACGCAGTATTTT
abundance: once; j_gene: TRBJ2-1; d_gene: NA; v_gene: TRBV4-1; CDR3aa: CASSQVHSKGNEQFF; CDR3nt: TGCGCCAGCAGCCAAGTACACTCGAAGGGGAATGAGCAGTTCTTC
abundance: NA; j_gene: TRBJ2-7; d_gene: NA; v_gene: TRBV3-1/TRBV3-2; CDR3aa: CASSQRGGTYEQYF; CDR3nt: TGTGCCAGCAGCCAAAGGGGGGGTACCTACGAGCAGTACTTC
abundance: NA; j_gene: TRBJ2-1; d_gene: TRBD1; v_gene: TRBV18; CDR3aa: CASRLGTGGDNEQFF; CDR3nt: TGTGCCAGTCGTCTAGGGACAGGAGGAGACAATGAGCAGTTCTTC
abundance: many; j_gene: TRBJ1-6; d_gene: NA; v_gene: TRBV5-1; CDR3aa: CASSLSGVSLDSPLHF; CDR3nt: TGCGCCAGCAGCTTGTCCGGGGTTTCGTTGGATTCACCCCTCCACTTT
abundance: NA; j_gene: TRBJ2-3; d_gene: NA; v_gene: TRBV21-1; CDR3aa: CASIWTRGPDTQYF; CDR3nt: TGTGCCAGCATCTGGACTAGAGGGCCAGATACGCAGTATTTT
abundance: NA; j_gene: TRBJ1-6; d_gene: TRBD1; v_gene: TRBV29-1; CDR3aa: CSVSSKDRESCYNSPLHF; CDR3nt: TGCAGCGTTTCAAGTAAGGACAGGGAAAGTTGCTATAATTCACCCCTCCACTTT
abundance: NA; j_gene: TRBJ1-3; d_gene: NA; v_gene: TRBV9; CDR3aa: CASSVTGGLTHSGNTIYF; CDR3nt: TGTGCCAGCAGCGTAACCGGAGGGCTTACACACTCTGGAAACACCATATATTTT
abundance: few; j_gene: TRBJ1-2; d_gene: NA; v_gene: TRBV5-6; CDR3aa: CASSLRGFLGYTF; CDR3nt: TGTGCCAGCAGCTTGAGAGGGTTCCTTGGCTACACCTTC
abundance: NA; j_gene: TRBJ1-6; d_gene: TRBD1; v_gene: TRBV25-1; CDR3aa: CASSRDSSSPLHF; CDR3nt: TGTGCCAGCAGTCGGGACAGTAGCTCACCCCTCCACTTT
abundance: NA; j_gene: TRBJ2-3; d_gene: TRBD2; v_gene: TRBV3-1/TRBV3-2; CDR3aa: CASSYLAGEEDTQYF; CDR3nt: TGTGCCAGCAGCTATCTAGCGGGGGAGGAAGATACGCAGTATTTT
abundance: NA; j_gene: TRBJ2-2; d_gene: NA; v_gene: TRBV12-3/TRBV12-4; CDR3aa: CASSSVNTGELFF; CDR3nt: TGTGCCAGCAGTTCCGTGAACACCGGGGAGCTGTTTTTT
abundance: NA; j_gene: TRBJ2-7; d_gene: NA; v_gene: TRBV7-9; CDR3aa: CASSLSYAEREQYF; CDR3nt: TGTGCCAGCAGCTTATCTTATGCAGAACGCGAGCAGTACTTC
abundance: NA; j_gene: TRBJ2-1; d_gene: TRBD2; v_gene: TRBV13; CDR3aa: CASTRSGGVYNEQFF; CDR3nt: TGTGCCAGCACCAGATCGGGGGGAGTTTACAATGAGCAGTTCTTC
abundance: NA; j_gene: TRBJ2-3; d_gene: NA; v_gene: TRBV5-6; CDR3aa: CASSFKPPRHTDTQYF; CDR3nt: TGTGCCAGCAGCTTCAAGCCCCCGCGGCACACAGATACGCAGTATTTT
abundance: NA; j_gene: TRBJ2-6; d_gene: TRBD1; v_gene: TRBV5-1; CDR3aa: CASSWDRPPWANVLTF; CDR3nt: TGCGCCAGCAGCTGGGACAGGCCGCCTTGGGCCAACGTCCTGACTTTC
abundance: few; j_gene: TRBJ1-2; d_gene: NA; v_gene: TRBV3-1/TRBV3-2; CDR3aa: CASSQSWGHGYTF; CDR3nt: TGTGCCAGCAGCCAATCGTGGGGCCATGGCTACACCTTC
abundance: NA; j_gene: TRBJ1-2; d_gene: NA; v_gene: TRBV5-6; CDR3aa: CASSTGGGSYYGYTF; CDR3nt: TGTGCCAGCAGCACCGGAGGAGGGTCTTATTATGGCTACACCTTC
abundance: few; j_gene: TRBJ1-2; d_gene: NA; v_gene: TRBV9; CDR3aa: CASSSRGGYGYTF; CDR3nt: TGTGCCAGCAGCTCCCGGGGGGGCTATGGCTACACCTTC
abundance: NA; j_gene: TRBJ1-2; d_gene: TRBD1; v_gene: TRBV5-4; CDR3aa: CASSLAGRGYGYTF; CDR3nt: TGTGCCAGCAGCTTGGCCGGCAGGGGGTATGGCTACACCTTC
abundance: NA; j_gene: TRBJ2-3; d_gene: TRBD2; v_gene: TRBV24-1; CDR3aa: CATSKAGVTDTQYF; CDR3nt: TGTGCCACCAGTAAAGCGGGAGTTACAGATACGCAGTATTTT
abundance: NA; j_gene: TRBJ2-1; d_gene: TRBD2; v_gene: TRBV9; CDR3aa: CASSLRTSGGLGNEQFF; CDR3nt: TGTGCCAGCAGCCTTCGGACTAGCGGGGGGCTAGGGAATGAGCAGTTCTTC
abundance: few; j_gene: TRBJ1-6; d_gene: NA; v_gene: TRBV2; CDR3aa: CASSVDRLNSPLHF; CDR3nt: TGTGCCAGCAGTGTAGACAGACTGAATTCACCCCTCCACTTT
abundance: once; j_gene: TRBJ2-3; d_gene: TRBD2; v_gene: TRBV11-2; CDR3aa: CASSISGGARTDTQYF; CDR3nt: TGTGCCAGCAGCATTAGCGGGGGGGCACGGACAGATACGCAGTATTTT
abundance: NA; j_gene: TRBJ1-5; d_gene: NA; v_gene: TRBV6-1; CDR3aa: CASSEPGNGNQPQHF; CDR3nt: TGTGCCAGCAGTGAACCGGGAAACGGCAATCAGCCCCAGCATTTT
abundance: NA; j_gene: TRBJ2-7; d_gene: NA; v_gene: TRBV6-2/TRBV6-3; CDR3aa: CASSYWQDYEQYF; CDR3nt: TGTGCCAGCAGTTACTGGCAGGACTACGAGCAGTACTTC
abundance: NA; j_gene: TRBJ2-7; d_gene: TRBD2; v_gene: TRBV24-1; CDR3aa: CATSDLGGDGGSYEQYF; CDR3nt: TGTGCCACCAGTGATTTGGGGGGGGACGGGGGCTCCTACGAGCAGTACTTC